This TCR beta chain was recorded in a study of T cells after yellow fever vaccination. Study-wide findings and caveats: Abundant clonotypes from the bulk population could have been carried over as contaminants into FACS-sorted repertoires. The booster response re-showed most primary clones: 96% CD4, more than 80% CD8.

It was through 5'RACE template switching that TCR cDNA was made, with a universal primer site and UMIs added. Each CDR3 protein is one row after TCRdb ran MiXCR on the 5' RACE reads. The data hold roughly 96,000 distinct CDR3 sequences, with around 9.8% observed a single time. Germline V gene data show CDR1 as MNHNS and CDR2 as SASEGT. There are 13 residues in the CDR3. Between the trimmed V and J ends, which lost 7 bases and 4 bases, there was a span of 11 bases. The chain links TRBV6-1 to TRBJ2-1, with TRBD2 as a possible D gene (5 bases). The receptor was isolated from a man aged 18 to 30 who received the YFV17D yellow fever vaccine. This sample comprised CD8+ T cells not binding an NS4B(214-222) dextramer, sorted from PBMCs, obtained approximately 16 days after the first yellow fever vaccination. CDR3 in DNA: TGTGCCAGCACCCCGTCGGGGTACAATGAGCAGTTCTTC. This gives the protein CASTPSGYNEQFF.